The 5 T cell receptor beta chains below come from one sample, sequenced in a study of shared clonotypes between healthy human individuals. Sequenced by immunoSEQ multiplex PCR; TCRdb stores in-frame clones only, minus some. The sample carries 2 million to 2.5 million clones, 85% to 95% recorded once. The sequenced sample was naive CD4+ T cells from PBMCs. The subset was: CD45RA+ positively selected. The receptor source for this set is a young man in good health. Some clones in this sample may be carry-over from other donors' samples.

J is TRBJ1-5 and V is TRBV7-9; D not resolved. The ends were cut back, 6 bases at V and 3 bases at J, with 15 bases in the middle. Germline CDR1 reads SEHNR; CDR2 reads FQNEAQ (reference sequence). CDR3 length: 15 residues. This CDR3 is CASSPDGRDNQPQHF. The CDR3 DNA sequence: TGTGCCAGCAGTCCCGACGGGCGCGACAATCAGCCCCAGCATTTT.

The chain uses TRBV6-6 and TRBJ2-7, with D hard to call. The CDR3 is 15 residues long. Trimming stripped 0 bases from V and 6 bases from J, with 15 bases between. CDR1 is MNHNY, CDR2 SVGAGI, per germline (reference sequence). The CDR3 here is CASSYSKGARVEQYF. The CDR3 nucleotides read TGTGCCAGCAGTTACTCGAAGGGTGCACGAGTCGAGCAGTACTTC.

The rearrangement uses TRBV7-3 and TRBJ2-3; TRBD2 might be the D (7 bases). V shed 4 bases and J shed 6 bases, with 20 bases lying between them. The CDR3 is 16 residues long. The germline CDR1 and CDR2 sequences are SGHTA and FQGTGA. CDR3 in amino acids: CASSSRLARGGDTQYF. As DNA, the CDR3 is TGTGCCAGCAGCTCACGACTAGCTCGAGGGGGGGATACGCAGTATTTT. The full variable domain, in which reference TRBV7-3 and TRBJ2-3 provide the parts outside the CDR3, is GAGVSQTPSNKVTEKGKYVELRCDPISGHTALYWYRQSLGQGPEFLIYFQGTGAADDSGLPNDRFFAVRPEGSVSTLKIQRTERGDSAVYLCASSSRLARGGDTQYFGPGTRLTVL.

Turning to this clone: This sample includes further DNA sequences coding for the same CDR3. The chain employs TRBV5-1 and TRBJ2-3; 11 bases map to TRBD2. With 2 bases clipped from V and 4 bases from J, the junction kept 3 bases outside the gene matches. The CDR3 is made up of 15 amino acids. Looked up from germline, CDR1 is SGHRS and CDR2 is YFSETQ. The CDR3 is CASSLLAGESDTQYF. In DNA form, the CDR3 reads TGCGCCAGCAGCTTACTAGCGGGAGAGTCAGATACGCAGTATTTT. Combining the CDR3 with reference TRBV5-1 and TRBJ2-3 gives the whole variable domain KAGVTQTPRYLIKTRGQQVTLSCSPISGHRSVSWYQQTPGQGLQFLFEYFSETQRNKGNFPGRFSGRQFSNSRSEMNVSTLELGDSALYLCASSLLAGESDTQYFGPGTRLTVL.

As to this clone: The identical CDR3 is also encoded by other nucleotide sequences in the sample. V and J are TRBV6-5 and TRBJ2-5, with a weak D call TRBD2 (5 bases). CDR3 length: 13 residues. The V end was cut by 3 bases, the J end by 2 bases, with 7 bases between. CDR1 and CDR2 (germline): MNHEY, SVGAGI. The CDR3 here is CASSYGRQETQYF. CDR3 nucleotide sequence: TGTGCCAGCAGTTATGGGAGACAAGAGACCCAGTACTTC.